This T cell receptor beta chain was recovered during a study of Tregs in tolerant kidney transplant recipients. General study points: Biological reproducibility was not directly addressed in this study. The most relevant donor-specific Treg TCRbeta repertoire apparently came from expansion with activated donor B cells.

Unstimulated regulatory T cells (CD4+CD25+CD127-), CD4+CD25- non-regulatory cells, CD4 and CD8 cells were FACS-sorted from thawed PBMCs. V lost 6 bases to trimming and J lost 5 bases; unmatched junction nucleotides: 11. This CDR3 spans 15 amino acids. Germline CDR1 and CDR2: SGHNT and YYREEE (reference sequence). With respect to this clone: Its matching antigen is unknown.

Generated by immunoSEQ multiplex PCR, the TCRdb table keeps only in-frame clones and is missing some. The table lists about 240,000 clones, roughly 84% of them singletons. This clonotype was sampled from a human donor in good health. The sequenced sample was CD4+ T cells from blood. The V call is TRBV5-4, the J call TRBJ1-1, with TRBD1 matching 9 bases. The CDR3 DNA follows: TGTGCCAGCATCCCCCTTGACAGGGGGGGAACTGAAGCTTTCTTT. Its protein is CASIPLDRGGTEAFF.